This TCR beta chain was recovered during a study of cytomegalovirus exposure and HLA in healthy donors (dated by TCRdb to 2017 to 2019). Context from the whole study: An earlier analysis of roughly 610 of the donors reported over 250 Gb of sequence data and approximately 120 million unique TCR beta sequences obtained from about 170 million T cells. An early release covering roughly 600 HLA-typed donors comprised roughly 300 gigabases of sequencing data and roughly 85 million unique TCR sequences. Among the roughly 430 genotyped donors, around 81% belonged to the genetic ancestry cluster associated with self-reported Caucasian donors. The study aimed to test whether signatures of past pathogen exposure could be identified by cataloging public T cell receptors. The study profiled the T cell repertoires of about 640 subjects by immunosequencing and related them to cytomegalovirus serostatus. Along with the approximately 650-subject first cohort, a separate validation cohort of 120 different subjects was used. To predict cytomegalovirus infection status, the study combined high-throughput TCR immunosequencing, statistical association of individual TCRs with disease status, and machine learning. To study patterns of TCR occurrence, a later analysis re-analyzed previously published TCR beta repertoires from around 700 donors and added high-resolution HLA genotyping. The later analysis used no new phenotypic data to find candidate immune exposures, relying instead on TCR beta sequences and their occurrence across donors. To decide whether each TCR beta V gene segment behaved as functional or pseudogenic, an earlier analysis of some 600 of the donors relied on high-throughput TCR beta sequencing. Donor age, sex, ethnicity and CMV serostatus were collected together with the repertoire data. A later genetic analysis took genome-wide SNP genotypes for about 55% of the 666 donors and used that subset as a discovery cohort. All discovery cohort repertoires had been generated on a single sequencing platform. Both class I and class II loci were covered by HLA typing, at four-digit resolution. The number of typed donors differed by locus: about 620-630 for A, B, C, DRB1 and DQB1; approximately 540 for DQA1; approximately 610 for DPA1; and roughly 490 for DPB1. Roughly 5 DR-DQ haplotypes were treated as single units for association and clustering because of strong linkage in the cohort. Across approximately 420 genotyped donors of the cohort, an average of 235,054 unique TCR beta nucleotide sequences per donor were sequenced, and around 20% of those sequences were non-productive.

The library relied on the immunoSEQ multiplex PCR assay. For the multiplex PCR, a mixture combining 60 forward primers for TCR Vbeta segments and 13 reverse primers for TCR Jbeta segments was used. A multiplex PCR assay on genomic DNA amplified the CDR3 region of rearranged TCR beta genes. The Illumina HiSeq System was used to sequence the amplified TCR beta libraries as 87-base-pair reads. Per the original workflow: A later analysis tallied 75 million to 95 million unique TCR beta chains across the 666 repertoires, and approximately 12 million of those chains were shared by two or more donors. Raw reads were error-corrected and collapsed into unique sequences by a nearest-neighbor algorithm in which closely related sequences were merged to remove PCR and sequencing errors. To assign V, D and J gene segments, CDR3 sequences were aligned to IMGT reference sequences. For a sequence to be retained, a match of at least six nucleotides to both a V gene segment and a J gene segment was required. A rearrangement was called productive if the CDR3 had no stop codons and remained in frame with V and J, and every other rearrangement was called non-productive. Following IMGT convention, CDR3 was defined as the stretch from the second conserved V-encoded cysteine up to the conserved J-encoded phenylalanine. The earlier analysis of about 620 of the donors excluded sequences that lacked an unambiguous match to a single V gene segment. In an earlier analysis of 587 of the donors, V segments were called functional above 56.7% productive rearrangements and were called segregating when the between-donor standard deviation exceeded 5%. A statistical classification framework was built for diagnosing cytomegalovirus status from the catalog of TCR beta chain sequences. In a later analysis, TCR nucleotide sequences were compared against IMGT/GENE-DB human TR gene sequences so that V and J genes could be assigned. Using the TCRdist pipeline, a later analysis assigned CDR3 sequences along with most-parsimonious VDJ recombination scenarios. A later analysis defined each TCR beta chain by its CDR3 amino acid sequence plus V-gene family, and excluded reads lacking a unique V-gene family. As a way to deal with suspected cross-contamination and a sequencing artifact, a later analysis dropped 450 to 600 nucleotide sequences that were highly shared and had low generation probability. A later analysis calculated a clonal expansion index for each public chain from normalized within-repertoire ranks of inferred template counts. Generation probabilities in a later analysis came from a VDJ recombination model fitted to out-of-frame rearrangements, and those results were checked against IGoR. In a later analysis, TCR-TCR, TCR-HLA and TCR-CMV co-occurrence was scored with hypergeometric tests, and a repertoire-size bias correction was applied to TCR pairs. False discovery rates were estimated in a later analysis by permuting HLA or CMV assignments 20 times. In a later analysis, co-occurring TCRs were grouped with DBSCAN, and TCRdist sequence similarity was added when clustering was performed within HLA-allele-positive subsets. Repertoires with fewer than 30,000 or more than 120,000 public chains were left out of co-occurrence clustering, as were about 5 repertoires with anomalous nucleotide sharing. TCRdb's version of the immuneACCESS table is confined to in-frame rearrangements and falls short of the full clone set. An unresolved V gene accounts for under half of the shortfall where checked; the remainder is of unknown origin. The V and J calls and clone size were taken over from that table, and D and trimming were inferred from the DNA. Counted in this sample were about 140,000 clones; approximately 80% of them appeared once. 8.8% of the sample is taken by the ten largest.

What the authors observed across the whole study: The authors suggested that the approach could potentially be generalized to other disease states and immunological phenotypes. Roughly uniform sequencing depth across donors was assumed in presence/absence analyses, although this assumption may not hold. The classifier was reported to diagnose cytomegalovirus status with high specificity and sensitivity in both the original cohort and the validation cohort. In a later analysis, several top co-occurrence clusters were reported to appear linked to parvovirus B19, influenza, CMV and Epstein-Barr virus. A later analysis found that TCR association rates varied across HLA loci, with DRB1 alleles showing the most associated TCRs and HLA-C alleles the fewest. In a later genetic analysis, a missense DCLRE1C variant was associated with V-gene and J-gene trimming of TCR beta chains, and the association was replicated in an independent cohort. A cluster of highly shared sequence variants was judged likely to represent a technical artifact of the sequencing pipeline. In a later analysis, HLA-associated TCR beta chains were found to be more clonally expanded and to have lower generation probabilities than equally common non-associated chains. For the cohort, immune exposure information was limited to CMV serostatus. Because counts were too low, about 15 rarely observed V segments, including chromosome 9 orphons, were left out of the earlier analysis of 500 to 750 of the donors. Across donors, most TCR sequences were observed very rarely, whereas some public TCRs were present in many individuals. The cohort was sequenced for TCR beta chains only, and without alpha or paired-chain data the features that could be detected were limited. A further reported finding was that TCR beta sequences accurately predicted the HLA-A and HLA-B alleles for most subjects in the first cohort. A later genetic analysis reported fewer N-insertions in productive TCRs among donors in an Asian-associated ancestry cluster than the roughly 700-donor mean. Because HLA typing was unavailable for some donors at each locus, only the typed subset was used in association tests. A later analysis associated about 17,000 TCR beta sequences with specific HLA alleles at a false discovery rate of 0.05. Strong co-occurrence of HLA alleles, especially DR and DQ, made assigning TCR associations to individual alleles difficult. A later analysis found that most CMV-associated TCR beta chains appeared HLA-restricted, with HLA associations seemingly driven largely by CMV exposure. Because the 87-base-pair reads could not distinguish some IMGT-functional V segments, including TRBV6-2 and TRBV6-3, those segments were excluded. A few of the identified cytomegalovirus-associated TCR beta chains were confirmed in vitro to be specific for cytomegalovirus antigens. An earlier analysis of approximately 540 of the donors showed that most TCR beta V segments appeared in productive rearrangements either about 87% or about 30% of the time, which broadly matched IMGT annotations. The study gave a list of 150 to 200 TCR beta chains associated with cytomegalovirus. Linkage disequilibrium might explain the correlated functional status among segregating V segments, but an unknown experimental factor could not be excluded.

This clone showed up just once. Its antigen is not yet known. Base qualities are not provided; no much larger clone lies one nucleotide away. Compared with germline, V lacks 5 bases and J lacks 0 bases; bases without a gene match: 7. The CDR3 runs 16 amino acids, cysteine and phenylalanine included. The sequence is cut down to CDR3 DNA, 48 bases in frame from base 1. The germline V gene specifies MDHEN as CDR1 and SYDVKM as CDR2. The cohort consisted of approximately 690 healthy bone marrow donors. At the time of sampling, all cohort members were nominally healthy, though unrecorded immune exposures were likely present. The donor tested CMV seropositive, placing the donor among the 289 seropositive members of the cohort. Each donor provided a peripheral blood sample, and peripheral blood mononuclear cells were used for TCR beta sequencing. Genomic DNA was extracted from the blood cell samples with the Qiagen DNeasy Blood Extraction Kit.

This TCR came from a woman between 45 and 65 years old in good health and CMV-seropositive. The rearrangement combines TRBV28 with TRBJ2-3, with 8 bases aligning to TRBD1. The sequenced sample consisted of PBMCs. The sequenced DNA is TGTGCCAGCAGTCCACGGACAGGGCGTAGCACAGATACGCAGTATTTT. It is translated as CASSPRTGRSTDTQYF.